This T cell receptor beta chain is drawn from a study of identical twins. Study-wide points: Cord blood's abundant beta clonotypes had fewer insertions, unlike memory repertoires. The analysis was cross-sectional rather than longitudinal within donors.

As to this clonotype: The antigen is not known.

TCRdb itself ran the 5' RACE reads through MiXCR, one entry per CDR3 protein. The sample has 450,000 or so distinct CDR3 sequences, 20% to 25% seen once; the top ten hold roughly 2.8%. Germline V CDR1 and CDR2: ENHRY, SYGVKD. The length of the CDR3 is 15 residues. V was shortened by 3 bases and J by 6 bases, with 17 bases between the two germline ends. Each donor (without exception) was a healthy Caucasian. This sample also belongs to another study, concerning T cells expressing NK-cell markers. That report adds: NKG2C+ dominant clonotypes from more than 5 donors made up about 1.0-8% of CD8+ T cells.

The V call is TRBV10-3, the J call TRBJ1-1; possibly TRBD1 for D (5 bases). This TCR was sampled from a young woman in good health. The material sequenced was CD4+ T cells sorted from blood. As DNA, the CDR3 is TGTGCCATCAGTGACAGGGTATCGTCTAGCGCTGAAGCTTTCTTT. Its translation is CAISDRVSSSAEAFF.